One T cell receptor beta chain is described in this entry. TCRdb reanalysed the 5' RACE reads using MiXCR and keeps one entry per CDR3 protein. This sample has approximately 300,000 distinct CDR3 sequences, with roughly 9.4% found just once. These data are taken from a study of T cells after yellow fever vaccination. There are 16 residues in the CDR3. Trimming at V came to 3 bases and at J to 8 bases, leaving 15 bases not matched to a gene. CDR1 is SGHRS and CDR2 is YFSETQ in the germline V gene. This sequence was found in a man between 18 and 29 years old who received the YFV17D yellow fever vaccine. The rearrangement uses TRBV5-1 and TRBJ1-2; 8 bases are a match to TRBD1. The sample consisted of PBMCs, taken on the day of the first yellow fever vaccination. CDR3 amino acids: CASSSGQAAPSMGYTF. The CDR3 DNA sequence: TGCGCCAGCAGCTCGGGACAGGCCGCCCCCTCTATGGGCTACACCTTC.